What follows is one TCR beta chain and its context. The data derive from a study of regulatory dendritic cells for organ transplantation. Looked up from germline, CDR1 is SGHNT and CDR2 is YYREEE (reference sequence). The CDR3 runs 14 residues. V shed 2 bases and J shed 5 bases, with 11 bases lying between them. TCRdb keeps only in-frame clones here, not all; method: immunoSEQ multiplex PCR. Of under 40,000 clones in the sample, about nine tenths were seen once. The origin of this receptor is a human donor in good health. The sample taken for sequencing was naive CD8+ T cells from blood. Subset noted: CD45RA+ naive T cells. The V call is TRBV5-4, the J call TRBJ2-1, with a weak D call TRBD2 (5 bases). CDR3 protein: CASSLAEGDNEQFF. The CDR3 region has the DNA TGTGCCAGCAGCTTAGCGGAAGGAGACAATGAGCAGTTCTTC.